This T cell receptor (beta chain) originates from a study of shared T cell receptors in the human thymus. The protocol was immunoSEQ multiplex PCR, while the TCRdb copy is restricted to in-frame clones and leaves out a portion. The sample includes approximately 760,000 clones, 80% to 90% of them seen just once. CDR1 is SGHRS and CDR2 is YFSETQ in the germline V gene. V was trimmed by 3 bases and J by 3 bases, leaving 12 bases between them. The CDR3 totals 14 residues. These records were also assigned to another study, of human thymus T cells. As that report states: Thymic and blood repertoires appeared to display a bias in their usage of V and J genes. Thymic repertoires of unrelated individuals were reported in related research to overlap highly.

The TCR was taken from a girl under three years old with a congenital heart defect. The specimen was thymocytes. V is TRBV5-1 and J is TRBJ1-1; tentatively, D is TRBD1 (6 bases). Written as DNA, the CDR3 is TGCGCCAGCAGCTGGACAGTACCTGACACTGAAGCTTTCTTT. This encodes CASSWTVPDTEAFF.